The 10 T cell receptor beta chains listed next were all sequenced from one sample in a study of identical twins (dated by TCRdb to the mid-2010s). Preparation of the library involved 5' RACE. Sequencing relied on an Illumina HiSeq 2000. TCRdb ran its own pipeline on the public reads, namely fastp trimming at Q25 and MiXCR clone calling, and kept in-frame beta chains. Each CDR3 protein appears once, grouped with its most common genes and DNA. Within this sample are a few hundred thousand distinct CDR3 sequences, with roughly 9.9% of them counted one time only. The top ten hold approximately 3% of the sample. Separately, the same data were catalogued under a study of yellow fever vaccine responses in identical twins.

The sample consisted of PBMCs. The source of these receptors is a woman under 30 in good health.

The table lists this clonotype with a count of one. A much more abundant neighbour one base away suggests this may be a read error. The rearrangement joins TRBV11-1 to TRBJ2-4; possible D gene TRBD1, 6 bases. Germline CDR1 reads SGHAT; CDR2 reads FQDESV (reference sequence). This CDR3 is 19 amino acids long. The CDR3 region has the DNA TGTGCCAGCAGCCCACTCCGGGACACAAATATCCTAGCCAAAACCATTCAGTACTTC. It is translated as CASSPLRDTNILAKTIQYF.

The table lists this clonotype with many counts. This rearrangement joins TRBV27 to TRBJ2-7, with TRBD2 matching 7 bases. The V gene's germline CDR1 is MNHEY and CDR2 SMNVEV (reference sequence). The ends lost 2 bases at V and 5 bases at J; junction bases unmatched: 9. There are 15 residues in the CDR3. The CDR3 bases are TGTGCCAGCAGTTTACGGCCTAGCGGAAGAAACGAGCAGTACTTC. It yields the protein CASSLRPSGRNEQYF.

This clonotype was recorded a few times. This rearrangement joins TRBV7-9 to TRBJ1-2; the D is unclear. Germline V gives CDR1 SEHNR, CDR2 FQNEAQ (reference sequence). The V end lost 5 bases, the J end lost 6 bases, and 13 bases lay between the germline ends. This CDR3 is 13 amino acids long. The CDR3 protein is CASSAAGRDGYTF. In DNA form, the CDR3 reads TGTGCCAGCAGCGCTGCCGGGCGCGATGGCTACACCTTC.

The V call is TRBV4-2, the J call TRBJ2-5, with TRBD2 matching over 8 bases. CDR3 length equals 15 residues. Looked up from germline, CDR1 is LGHNA and CDR2 is YNFKEQ. The V segment lost 1 base and the J segment 5 bases; nucleotides outside the gene matches: 6. CDR3 sequence reads: CASSQAGGLGETQYF. DNA for the CDR3: TGTGCCAGCAGCCAAGCCGGGGGACTAGGCGAGACCCAGTACTTC.

This clonotype was seen only a few times. This sequence joins TRBV25-1 and TRBJ2-2, with D possibly matching TRBD2 (6 bases). The V and J ends lost 1 base and 5 bases respectively, with 14 bases between them. The CDR3 contains 16 residues. CDR1 is MGHDK and CDR2 is SYGVNS in the germline V gene. The CDR3 loop reads CASSEWGERMTGELFF. The DNA for the CDR3 is TGTGCCAGCAGTGAATGGGGGGAGCGTATGACCGGGGAGCTGTTTTTT.

This clonotype appeared many times. The V gene is TRBV5-6, the J gene TRBJ2-5; weak D call: TRBD1 (5 bases). V dropped 2 bases and J dropped 4 bases, with 9 bases sitting between them. From germline, CDR1 is SGHDT and CDR2 YYEEEE. This CDR3 contains 13 residues. CDR3 nucleotides: TGTGCCAGCAGCTTAAAAGGGGTAGAGACCCAGTACTTC. Its translation: CASSLKGVETQYF. The full variable domain, its missing parts supplied by reference TRBV5-6 and TRBJ2-5, is DAGVTQSPTHLIKTRGQQVTLRCSPKSGHDTVSWYQQALGQGPQFIFQYYEEEERQRGNFPDRFSGHQFPNYSSELNVNALLLGDSALYLCASSLKGVETQYFGPGTRLLVL.

This clonotype was observed a few times. V and J are TRBV4-1 and TRBJ1-1; D remains unclear. CDR3 length equals 15 residues. Germline-derived CDR1 and CDR2 are MGHRA and YSYEKL. V lost 2 bases and J lost 0, with 10 bases in between. CDR3 nucleotides: TGCGCCAGCAGCCAAACAATCACCGTGAACACTGAAGCTTTCTTT. Protein sequence: CASSQTITVNTEAFF.

This clonotype has just a few counts. The CDR3 sequence is CASSQDREAKNIQYF. CDR3 sequence (DNA): TGCGCCAGCAGCCAGGACAGGGAGGCCAAAAACATTCAGTACTTC. The V call is TRBV5-1, the J call TRBJ2-4; 8 nucleotides match TRBD1. J lost 1 base, V lost 4 bases, and 4 bases had no gene match. Germline CDR1 and CDR2: SGHRS and YFSETQ. The CDR3 extends over 15 amino acids.

This clonotype was picked up a small number of times. As DNA, the CDR3 is TGTGCCAGCAGCTTCTTAGCGGGAGGGCCCCACAATGAGCAGTTCTTC. Translating it yields CASSFLAGGPHNEQFF. The J gene is TRBJ2-1, the V gene TRBV7-9, with 11 bases identical to TRBD2. V gave up 3 bases and J gave up 5 bases; unmatched junction bases: 6. The germline V gene encodes CDR1 SEHNR and CDR2 FQNEAQ (reference sequence). There are 16 residues in the CDR3.

The chain combines TRBV27 with TRBJ2-1, with D perhaps matching TRBD1 (6 bases). The germline V and J ends were trimmed by 4 bases and 3 bases, with 16 bases remaining between them. The CDR3 runs to 16 residues. The V gene's germline CDR1 is MNHEY and CDR2 SMNVEV (reference sequence). Written as DNA, the CDR3 is TGTGCCAGCAGTTCCTCTGCCGGGACATTCTACAATGAGCAGTTCTTC. Residues: CASSSSAGTFYNEQFF.